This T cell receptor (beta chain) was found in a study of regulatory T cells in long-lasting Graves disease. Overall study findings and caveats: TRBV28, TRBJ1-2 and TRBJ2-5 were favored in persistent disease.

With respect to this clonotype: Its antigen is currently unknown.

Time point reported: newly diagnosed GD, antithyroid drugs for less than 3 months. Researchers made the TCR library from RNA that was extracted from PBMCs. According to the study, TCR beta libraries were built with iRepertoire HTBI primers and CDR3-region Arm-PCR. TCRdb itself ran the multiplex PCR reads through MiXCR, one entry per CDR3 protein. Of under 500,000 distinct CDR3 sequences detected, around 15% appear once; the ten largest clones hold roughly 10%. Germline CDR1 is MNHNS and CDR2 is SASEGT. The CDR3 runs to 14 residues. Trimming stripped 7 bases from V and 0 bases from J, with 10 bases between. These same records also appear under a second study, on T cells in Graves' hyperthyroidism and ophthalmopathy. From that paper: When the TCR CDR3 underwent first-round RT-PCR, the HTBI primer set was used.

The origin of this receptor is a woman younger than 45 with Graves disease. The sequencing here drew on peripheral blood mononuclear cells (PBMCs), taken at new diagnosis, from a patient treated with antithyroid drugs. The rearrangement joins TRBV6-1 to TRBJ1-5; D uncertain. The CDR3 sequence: CASTNEASNQPQHF. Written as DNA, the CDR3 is TGTGCCAGCACGAATGAGGCTAGCAATCAGCCCCAGCATTTT.